The 10 T cell receptor beta chains in this list originate from one sample, sequenced in a study of blood T cell repertoires in COVID-19. Here immunoSEQ multiplex PCR was the method, and the copy in TCRdb shows in-frame clones only, minus some. This sample has some 96,000 clones, with roughly 85% found just once. Sample: peripheral blood. Every receptor here comes from a man between 65 and 85 years old with active or convalescent COVID-19.

The chain uses TRBV18 and TRBJ2-7, with 9 bases aligning to TRBD1. The length of the CDR3 is 14 residues. Trimming took 3 bases from V and 0 from J; bases not matched to a gene: 0. Germline CDR1 and CDR2: KGHSH and LQKENI. The CDR3 spells CASSPDRGSYEQYF. The CDR3 coding sequence is TGTGCCAGCTCACCGGACAGGGGCTCCTACGAGCAGTACTTC.

The chain couples TRBV18 to TRBJ2-2; no reliable D call. The CDR3 covers 13 residues. Germline assignment: CDR1 KGHSH and CDR2 LQKENI. V lost 4 bases and J lost 7, with 10 bases in between. CDR3 protein: CASSRSQNGELFF. Here the CDR3 DNA reads TGTGCCAGCTCACGGTCCCAGAACGGGGAGCTGTTTTTT.

This chain uses TRBV11-3 with TRBJ2-3, with 8 bases lining up with TRBD2. There are 17 residues in the CDR3. The germline V gene encodes CDR1 SGHNT and CDR2 YENEEA. Trimming took 5 bases from V and 4 from J; bases not matched to a gene: 14. The CDR3 sequence: CASSPGGSGTHADTQYF. The CDR3, as DNA: TGTGCCAGCAGCCCGGGGGGTAGCGGGACGCACGCAGATACGCAGTATTTT.

The chain employs TRBV6-5 and TRBJ1-1; weak D call: TRBD1 (6 bases). The V end lost 5 bases, the J end lost 2 bases, and 12 bases lay between the germline ends. The CDR3 extends over 14 amino acids. Germline loops: CDR1 MNHEY, CDR2 SVGAGI. DNA for the CDR3: TGTGCCAGCAGTCCCGGGACATTAAACACTGAAGCTTTCTTT. It specifies CASSPGTLNTEAFF.

The V call is TRBV13, the J call TRBJ2-7; 8 nucleotides line up with TRBD2. V trimming: 4 bases; J trimming: 0 bases; junction bases outside the gene matches: 11. The germline CDR1 and CDR2 sequences are PRHDT and FYEKMQ (reference sequence). The CDR3 has 17 residues. The CDR3 spells CASSSQTSGGSSYEQYF. For the CDR3, the DNA is TGTGCCAGCAGCTCACAAACTAGCGGAGGGAGCTCCTACGAGCAGTACTTC.

The chain joins TRBV7-7 to TRBJ2-2; D is perhaps TRBD2 (6 bases). CDR3 length: 16 residues. Per the germline V gene, CDR1 is SSHAT and CDR2 is FNYEAQ (reference sequence). V shed 2 bases and J shed 4 bases, with 14 bases lying between them. The CDR3 spells CASSLFGVEGTGELFF. The CDR3 nucleotides are TGTGCCAGCAGCTTATTCGGGGTGGAGGGCACCGGGGAGCTGTTTTTT. Variable domain in full (rest from reference TRBV7-7 and TRBJ2-2): GAGVSQSPRYKVTKRGQDVTLRCDPISSHATLYWYQQALGQGPEFLTYFNYEAQPDKSGLPSDRFSAERPEGSISTLTIQRTEQRDSAMYRCASSLFGVEGTGELFFGEGSRLTVL.

This clone showed up just once. The V call is TRBV7-8, the J call TRBJ2-6; 7 nucleotides agree with TRBD1. J gave up 2 bases and V 6 bases, and 19 bases lay outside the gene matches. The CDR3 totals 20 residues. Germline values: CDR1 SGHVS, CDR2 FQNEAQ. CDR3: CASSHIRSTGQTPGANVLTF. DNA of the CDR3: TGTGCCAGCAGTCACATAAGGTCTACGGGACAGACCCCTGGGGCCAACGTCCTGACTTTC.

The V call is TRBV25-1, the J call TRBJ1-1; D perhaps matches TRBD1 (5 bases). V lost 6 bases to trimming and J lost 4 bases, with 12 bases between them. Germline CDR1 MGHDK, CDR2 SYGVNS. The CDR3 is made up of 13 amino acids. The CDR3 DNA sequence: TGTGCCAGCAGGCTACAGGTTTTCACTGAAGCTTTCTTT. This codes for CASRLQVFTEAFF. The full variable domain, with the rest looked up from reference TRBV25-1 and TRBJ1-1, is EADIYQTPRYLVIGTGKKITLECSQTMGHDKMYWYQQDPGMELHLIHYSYGVNSTEKGDLSSESTVSRIRTEHFPLTLESARPSHTSQYLCASRLQVFTEAFFGQGTRLTVV.

The CDR3 region is CASSQFRTSGLKGDTQYF. DNA of the CDR3: TGTGCCAGCAGCCAATTTAGGACTAGCGGCTTGAAAGGGGATACGCAGTATTTT. The J gene is TRBJ2-3, the V gene TRBV14; TRBD2 agrees at 10 bases. CDR1 and CDR2 from the germline V gene are SGHDN and FVKESK. V shed 2 bases and J 6 bases; nucleotides not matched to a gene: 14. This CDR3 has 18 amino acids.

The chain carries TRBV13 and TRBJ2-6; D perhaps matches TRBD1 (5 bases). Germline V gene data show CDR1 as PRHDT and CDR2 as FYEKMQ (reference sequence). Trimming cost V 5 bases and J 4 bases, with 9 bases left between them. The CDR3 is 14 residues long. CDR3 loop: CASSLRVGANVLTF. The CDR3, as DNA: TGTGCCAGCAGCCTCAGGGTAGGGGCCAACGTCCTGACTTTC. The full variable domain, in which reference TRBV13 and TRBJ2-6 provide the parts outside the CDR3, is AAGVIQSPRHLIKEKRETATLKCYPIPRHDTVYWYQQGPGQDPQFLISFYEKMQSDKGSIPDRFSAQQFSDYHSELNMSSLELGDSALYFCASSLRVGANVLTFGAGSRLTVL.